The clone carrying this T cell receptor beta chain was counted a few times. The hyperthyroidism was newly diagnosed and had lasted under 2 months; the patients were aged 18 to 65. Looked up from germline, CDR1 is LGHNA and CDR2 is YNFKEQ. This CDR3 has 15 amino acids. J lost 3 bases, V lost 0 bases, and 3 bases had no gene match. The sample belongs to a study of T cells in Graves' hyperthyroidism and ophthalmopathy. It was RNA transcripts that yielded the amplified TCR beta CDR3 regions. HTBI primers drove first-round RT-PCR of the TCR CDR3. TCRdb reanalysed the multiplex PCR reads using MiXCR and keeps one entry per CDR3 protein. This table has some 300,000 distinct CDR3 sequences, around 16% appearing once.

Sequenced material: blood. The chain joins TRBV4-2 to TRBJ2-7; 9 bases fit TRBD2. The TCR was taken from a man aged 30 to 45 with Graves' hyperthyroidism. In DNA form, the CDR3 reads TGTGCCAGCAGCCAAGAGACTAGCGGAGGCTACGAGCAGTACTTC. Translation gives CASSQETSGGYEQYF.